This is a list of T cell receptor beta chains from one sample in a study of blood T cell repertoires in COVID-19. Clones were read by immunoSEQ multiplex PCR, and TCRdb kept only the in-frame ones, dropping some. The data show some 250,000 clones, 80% to 90% seen once. The source material was peripheral blood. The source is a man aged 40-49 years with active or convalescent COVID-19. Both conserved end residues are part of each CDR3. D genes are given only for firm matches. Size values are once, few and many counts, or a class for expanded clones, and some rows have none.

clone_size j_call v_call d_call cdr3_aa cdr3_nt
few TRBJ2-1 TRBV4-1 . CASSRDTNNEQFF TGCGCCAGTTCCCGGGACACAAACAATGAGCAGTTCTTC
. TRBJ1-1 TRBV5-1 TRBD1 CASSFGQEAPGAFF TGCGCCAGCAGCTTCGGACAGGAAGCCCCTGGGGCTTTCTTT
. TRBJ2-1 TRBV5-6 . CASSLARRGGSDEQFF TGTGCCAGCAGCTTGGCCAGGAGGGGTGGGAGCGATGAGCAGTTCTTC
. TRBJ1-5 TRBV30 . CAWSVREHQPQHF TGTGCCTGGAGTGTGAGGGAGCATCAGCCCCAGCATTTT
. TRBJ2-1 TRBV5-1 TRBD2 CASSFELAGGSSYNEQFF TGCGCCAGCAGCTTTGAGCTAGCGGGAGGCAGCTCCTACAATGAGCAGTTCTTC
. TRBJ1-6 TRBV7-9 . CASSLERGNSPLHF TGTGCCAGCAGCTTAGAGAGGGGGAATTCACCCCTCCACTTT
. TRBJ1-6 TRBV5-1 . CASSLAGEPGSPLHF TGCGCCAGCAGCTTGGCGGGGGAGCCGGGGTCACCCCTCCACTTT
. TRBJ2-1 TRBV18 . CASSPVGGPSYNEQFF TGTGCCAGCTCACCAGTGGGGGGTCCGTCCTACAATGAGCAGTTCTTC
. TRBJ1-3 TRBV18 . CASSPGQPSGNTIYF TGTGCCAGCTCACCCGGACAGCCCTCTGGAAACACCATATATTTT
. TRBJ1-1 TRBV11-2 . CASSLDLVRRGISKNTEAFF TGTGCCAGCAGCTTAGATCTAGTGCGTCGGGGGATATCGAAGAACACTGAAGCTTTCTTT
. TRBJ1-2 TRBV12-3/TRBV12-4 . CASGFRVRGYTF TGTGCCAGCGGATTCAGGGTCCGTGGCTACACCTTC
once TRBJ2-7 TRBV7-8 . CASRVNSGYEQYF TGTGCCAGCAGGGTTAACAGCGGTTACGAGCAGTACTTC
. TRBJ1-1 TRBV19 . CASSIGTAVNTEAFF TGTGCCAGTAGTATAGGGACAGCGGTGAACACTGAAGCTTTCTTT
. TRBJ2-3 TRBV5-1 . CASSSRTASTDTQYF TGCGCCAGCAGCTCCCGGACAGCTAGCACAGATACGCAGTATTTT
. TRBJ1-2 TRBV7-9 . CASSLRENYGYTF TGTGCCAGCAGCTTACGGGAGAACTATGGCTACACCTTC
. TRBJ2-7 TRBV2 TRBD1 CASSEVLGQLTYEQYF TGTGCCAGCAGTGAAGTCTTGGGACAGCTAACCTACGAGCAGTACTTC
. TRBJ1-2 TRBV12-3/TRBV12-4 . CASSLDSYGYTF TGTGCCAGCAGTCTTGACAGCTATGGCTACACCTTC
. TRBJ2-7 TRBV10-3 . CASTSTSSFYEQYF TGTGCCTCGACTTCGACTAGTAGTTTCTACGAGCAGTACTTC
. TRBJ1-4 TRBV2 TRBD1 CASRGQVITNEKLFF TGTGCCAGCAGGGGACAGGTCATAACTAATGAAAAACTGTTTTTT
. TRBJ2-7 TRBV7-8 TRBD2 CASSFTGTSGREQYF TGTGCCAGCAGCTTCACCGGGACTAGCGGGCGCGAGCAGTACTTC
. TRBJ2-5 TRBV10-3 . CAISDPRGTEERETQYF TGTGCCATCAGTGACCCTCGGGGGACCGAGGAAAGGGAGACCCAGTACTTC
once TRBJ2-7 TRBV5-1 TRBD1 CASSLIPGQIYEQYF TGCGCCAGCAGCTTGATACCGGGACAGATCTACGAGCAGTACTTC
once TRBJ2-5 TRBV7-9 TRBD2 CASSPGLAGSEETQYF TGTGCCAGCAGCCCCGGACTAGCGGGAAGTGAGGAGACCCAGTACTTC
. TRBJ2-7 TRBV3-1/TRBV3-2 . CASSPEDTPAYEQYF TGTGCCAGCAGCCCTGAGGACACGCCGGCCTACGAGCAGTACTTC
. TRBJ2-1 TRBV2 TRBD2 CASGTSGRGEQFF TGTGCCAGCGGGACTAGCGGGAGAGGGGAGCAGTTCTTC
. TRBJ1-3 TRBV9 . CASSGGRIGNTIYF TGTGCCAGCAGCGGCGGGAGGATTGGAAACACCATATATTTT
. TRBJ1-2 TRBV3-1/TRBV3-2 . CASSQDTGRYGGYTF TGTGCCAGCAGCCAAGATACAGGGCGGTATGGTGGCTACACCTTC
. TRBJ2-7 TRBV4-1 . CASSPSTVTRGGQYF TGCGCCAGCAGTCCGTCAACAGTGACCCGGGGAGGGCAGTACTTC
. TRBJ1-1 TRBV3-1/TRBV3-2 . CASSDYTEAFF TGTGCCAGCAGCGACTACACTGAAGCTTTCTTT
. TRBJ2-7 TRBV9 TRBD2 CASSVGTSGLAYEQYF TGTGCCAGCAGCGTAGGTACTAGCGGGCTAGCCTACGAGCAGTACTTC
. TRBJ1-6 TRBV30 TRBD1 CAWSGQEGLNSPLHF TGTGCCTGGAGCGGACAGGAGGGGCTCAATTCACCCCTCCACTTT
. TRBJ1-2 TRBV3-1/TRBV3-2 TRBD1 CASSQEDRGPRAGYTF TGTGCCAGCAGCCAAGAGGACAGGGGCCCCCGAGCGGGCTACACCTTC
. TRBJ1-5 TRBV19 . CASSIQGGGGNQPQHF TGTGCCAGTAGCATACAGGGTGGGGGGGGCAATCAGCCCCAGCATTTT
few TRBJ2-7 TRBV9 TRBD2 CASSVGLAAYEQYF TGTGCCAGCAGCGTAGGGCTAGCGGCCTACGAGCAGTACTTC
few TRBJ2-2 TRBV11-2 . CASSLDTGMSTGELFF TGTGCCAGCAGCTTAGATACGGGAATGAGCACCGGGGAGCTGTTTTTT
. TRBJ1-6 TRBV6-2/TRBV6-3 . CASSQFVSPLHF TGTGCCAGCAGTCAGTTCGTATCACCCCTCCACTTT
. TRBJ1-5 TRBV19 . CASSIGGGLGGHQPQHF TGTGCCAGTAGTATAGGAGGAGGCTTAGGAGGTCATCAGCCCCAGCATTTT
. TRBJ1-5 TRBV19 . CASSISDSNQPQHF TGTGCCAGTAGTATTTCAGATAGCAATCAGCCCCAGCATTTT
. TRBJ2-2 TRBV10-2 . CASSVQGGTGELFF TGCGCCAGCAGTGTACAGGGTGGGACCGGGGAGCTGTTTTTT
few TRBJ1-5 TRBV2 . CASSAVGAGIQPQHF TGTGCCAGCAGTGCGGTGGGTGCAGGGATTCAGCCCCAGCATTTT
. TRBJ2-7 TRBV24-1 . CATSANSAYEQYF TGTGCCACCAGTGCGAATTCGGCCTACGAGCAGTACTTC
. TRBJ1-1 TRBV18 TRBD1 CASSGQGGRNTEAFF TGTGCCAGCTCTGGACAGGGAGGGAGGAACACTGAAGCTTTCTTT
. TRBJ2-4 TRBV6-1 TRBD1 CASRTDRFQNIQYF TGTGCCAGCCGAACGGACAGGTTCCAAAACATTCAGTACTTC
once TRBJ2-2 TRBV5-4 . CASSLAVGGGELFF TGTGCCAGCAGCTTGGCCGTGGGGGGCGGGGAGCTGTTTTTT
. TRBJ2-2 TRBV12-3/TRBV12-4 TRBD1 CASSPGQPGELFF TGTGCCAGCAGTCCGGGACAGCCCGGGGAGCTGTTTTTT
few TRBJ2-1 TRBV4-2 . CASSQDPSDRGNEQFF TGTGCCAGCAGCCAAGATCCGTCGGACAGAGGGAATGAGCAGTTCTTC